Presented here are 32 T cell receptor beta chains from one specimen sequenced in a study of identical twins. TCRdb reprocessed the 5' RACE reads via MiXCR and lists one record per CDR3 protein. The table has 1.5 million to 2 million distinct CDR3 sequences, 25% to 35% seen once; the top ten hold roughly 0.3%. The sample comprised cord blood. Receptors originate from a newborn girl in good health.

The genes are TRBV5-1 and TRBJ1-6, with D possibly matching TRBD1 (6 bases). The germline V gene encodes CDR1 SGHRS and CDR2 YFSETQ. Trimming removed 2 bases at V and 7 bases at J, with 16 bases between. This CDR3 is built from 16 residues. CDR3 loop: CASSLERTASNSPLHF. The CDR3 DNA reads as TGCGCCAGCAGCTTAGAACGGACAGCCTCCAATTCACCCCTCCACTTT.

This clonotype was observed a few times. The rearrangement uses TRBV5-6 and TRBJ1-2, with D perhaps matching TRBD1 (6 bases). The CDR3 consists of 15 residues. Germline-derived CDR1 and CDR2 are SGHDT and YYEEEE. Trimming took off 4 bases at V and 0 bases at J, with 13 bases between the two ends. For the CDR3, the DNA is TGTGCCAGCAGCCGGGTGGCAGGGGCTAACTATGGCTACACCTTC. Protein sequence: CASSRVAGANYGYTF.

This clonotype has a handful of counts. V and J are TRBV3-1 and TRBJ1-1, with D perhaps TRBD1 (5 bases). V was trimmed by 1 base and J by 1 base, leaving 10 bases between them. The CDR3 contains 15 residues. From germline, CDR1 is LGHDT and CDR2 YNNKEL (reference sequence). CDR3 DNA: TGTGCCAGCAGCCAAGTTGGGGCACCGAACACTGAAGCTTTCTTT. It translates to CASSQVGAPNTEAFF.

In the case of this clonotype: A much larger clone is a single base away; this may be a read error. The CDR3 region is CASSLEGKPTDTQDF. CDR3 DNA sequence: TGCGCCAGCAGCTTGGAAGGGAAGCCCACAGATACGCAGGATTTT. The chain recombines TRBV5-1 with TRBJ2-3; D unresolved. Germline CDR1 SGHRS, CDR2 YFSETQ. This CDR3 region has 15 residues. Combining the CDR3 with reference TRBV5-1 and TRBJ2-3 gives the whole variable domain KAGVTQTPRYLIKTRGQQVTLSCSPISGHRSVSWYQQTPGQGLQFLFEYFSETQRNKGNFPGRFSGRQFSNSRSEMNVSTLELGDSALYLCASSLEGKPTDTQDFGPGTRLTVL.

V gene TRBV28 combines with J gene TRBJ1-4, with TRBD1 identical over 9 bases. After removal of 8 bases from V and 6 bases from J, the junction contained 7 bases not matched to a gene. CDR1 and CDR2 (germline): MDHEN, SYDVKM. The length of the CDR3 is 14 residues. CDR3: CASRTGTGHEKLFF. DNA for the CDR3: TGTGCCAGCCGAACCGGGACAGGGCATGAAAAACTGTTTTTT.

This sequence joins TRBV6-1 and TRBJ1-1; D is ambiguous. The germline CDR1 and CDR2 sequences are MNHNS and SASEGT. CDR3 length: 15 amino acids. V lost 4 bases and J 6 bases, leaving 18 bases between the germline ends. This CDR3 reads CASSGQVRRNSEAFF. DNA for the CDR3: TGTGCCAGCAGTGGGCAGGTCCGACGAAACTCTGAAGCTTTCTTT.

In this sample, this clonotype turned up a few times. The chain employs TRBV20-1 and TRBJ2-3; tentative D call: TRBD2 (5 bases). This CDR3 spans 17 amino acids. V shed 4 bases and J shed 2 bases, with 22 bases lying between them. Germline-derived CDR1 and CDR2 are DFQATT and SNEGSKA (reference sequence). The CDR3 here is CSATSREDLRITDTQYF. DNA of the CDR3: TGCAGTGCTACTTCACGCGAGGACTTGAGAATCACAGATACGCAGTATTTT.

V and J are TRBV28 and TRBJ2-1; weak D call: TRBD2 (5 bases). Germline CDR1 and CDR2: MDHEN and SYDVKM. The CDR3 is made up of 15 amino acids. V lost 5 bases and J 1 base, leaving 12 bases between the germline ends. CDR3 amino acids: CASSAIGGSYNEQFF. CDR3 bases: TGTGCCAGCAGTGCCATTGGAGGATCCTACAATGAGCAGTTCTTC. The full variable domain, with the rest looked up from reference TRBV28 and TRBJ2-1, is DVKVTQSSRYLVKRTGEKVFLECVQDMDHENMFWYRQDPGLGLRLIYFSYDVKMKEKGDIPEGYSVSREKKERFSLILESASTNQTSMYLCASSAIGGSYNEQFFGPGTRLTVL.

The chain couples TRBV20-1 to TRBJ2-4, with 12 nucleotides matching TRBD2. The end of the DNA fits TRBJ2-7 better, so the J call may be wrong. Germline assignment: CDR1 DFQATT and CDR2 SNEGSKA (reference sequence). This CDR3 contains 14 residues. CDR3 loop: CSAETSGRENEQYF. DNA of the CDR3: TGCAGTGCCGAGACTAGCGGGAGAGAAAACGAGCAGTACTTC.

This clonotype was seen only a few times. The gene calls are TRBV20-1 and TRBJ2-7; tentative D call: TRBD1 (6 bases). The length of the CDR3 is 14 residues. CDR1 and CDR2 from the germline V gene are DFQATT and SNEGSKA (reference sequence). Between the trimmed V and J ends, which lost 0 bases and 0 bases, there was a span of 9 bases. The CDR3 loop is CSAREWTASYEQYF. CDR3 coding DNA: TGCAGTGCTAGAGAATGGACAGCCTCCTACGAGCAGTACTTC.

This clonotype was seen repeatedly, ten times or more. V is TRBV7-2 and J is TRBJ2-7; D not certain. The length of the CDR3 is 11 residues. V lost 5 bases to trimming and J lost 1 base, with 3 bases between them. Germline V gene lookup returns CDR1 SGHTA and CDR2 FQGNSA. The CDR3 protein is CASSKSYEQYF. For the CDR3, the DNA is TGTGCCAGCAGCAAATCCTACGAGCAGTACTTC.

This clonotype has ten or more counts. The chain combines TRBV10-3 with TRBJ2-5; unclear D gene. Germline CDR1 is ENHRY and CDR2 is SYGVKD. Trimming pared 3 bases from V and 5 bases from J, leaving 4 bases between. This CDR3 has 11 amino acids. The CDR3 region has the DNA TGTGCCATCAGTGATGAGGAGACCCAGTACTTC. Protein: CAISDEETQYF.

The sample holds many counts of this clonotype. V and J are TRBV25-1 and TRBJ2-7, with D hard to call. V was trimmed by 0 bases and J by 6 bases, leaving 12 bases between them. The germline V gene has CDR1 MGHDK and CDR2 SYGVNS. The CDR3 loop spans 14 amino acids. CDR3 in DNA: TGTGCCAGCAGTGAATATAGCCCCAACGGCGAGCAGTACTTC. It translates to CASSEYSPNGEQYF.

J is TRBJ2-3 and V is TRBV28, with D perhaps TRBD1 or TRBD2 (5 bases each). Germline assignment: CDR1 MDHEN and CDR2 SYDVKM. The CDR3 is 12 residues long. V lost 2 bases and J lost 11, with 11 bases in between. CDR3 sequence (DNA): TGTGCCAGCAGTTTAAGGGGAGTAAAGCAGTATTTT. Its translation is CASSLRGVKQYF.

The J gene is TRBJ2-7, the V gene TRBV6-5; D is perhaps TRBD1 (6 bases). Trimming took off 3 bases at V and 0 bases at J, with 15 bases between the two ends. Germline CDR1 is MNHEY and CDR2 is SVGAGI. The CDR3 sequence is 16 residues long. The CDR3 is CASSYDPGQSSYEQYF. The CDR3 nucleotides are TGTGCCAGCAGTTATGATCCTGGACAGAGCTCCTACGAGCAGTACTTC.

This clonotype turned up a few times. The chain employs TRBV7-9 and TRBJ1-6, with TRBD1 identical over 10 bases. This CDR3 is 15 amino acids long. The V and J ends lost 0 bases and 10 bases, in that order; junction bases with no gene match: 3. Germline loops: CDR1 SEHNR, CDR2 FQNEAQ (reference sequence). The CDR3 DNA reads as TGTGCCAGCAGCTTAGCGACAGGGGGCGGATCACCCCTCCACTTT. Its protein is CASSLATGGGSPLHF.

Ten or more counts support this clonotype. The chain recombines TRBV5-1 with TRBJ2-4; the match to TRBD2 covers 12 bases. Gene TRBJ2-7 matches the end of the DNA better, so the J call may be wrong. Germline V gives CDR1 SGHRS, CDR2 YFSETQ. The CDR3 has 15 residues. CDR3 loop: CASRNRLAGDLEQYF. The DNA for the CDR3 is TGCGCCAGCAGGAACAGACTAGCGGGAGACCTCGAGCAGTACTTC.

The CDR3 sequence is CASSLFFQSTDTQYF. The CDR3 DNA reads TGTGCCAGCAGTTTATTCTTCCAGAGCACAGATACGCAGTATTTT. The V gene is TRBV27, the J gene TRBJ2-3; D unresolved. There are 15 residues in the CDR3. Per germline, CDR1 MNHEY and CDR2 SMNVEV (reference sequence). Between the trimmed V and J ends, which lost 1 base and 0 bases, there was a span of 8 bases.

The CDR3 DNA reads as TGTGCCAGCAGCCAAAAGATGGGACTGACCTCTGGAAACACCATATATTTT. Its translation: CASSQKMGLTSGNTIYF. The rearrangement links TRBV4-2 to TRBJ1-3, with D perhaps TRBD1 (5 bases). The germline gives CDR1 LGHNA, CDR2 YNFKEQ. The CDR3 totals 17 residues. Deletions cut 2 bases from V and 0 bases from J, with 14 bases between.

The chain recombines TRBV10-3 with TRBJ1-1; D may be TRBD1 (6 bases). CDR1 is ENHRY and CDR2 is SYGVKD in the germline V gene. The length of the CDR3 is 14 residues. Deletions cut 10 bases from V and 2 bases from J, with 17 bases between. CDR3 sequence (DNA): TGTGCCAGCAGGATTGCAGGGGTAAACACTGAAGCTTTCTTT. Translation: CASRIAGVNTEAFF.

The rearrangement links TRBV5-1 to TRBJ1-2; D is perhaps TRBD1 (5 bases). Trimming pared 4 bases from V and 2 bases from J, leaving 18 bases between. This CDR3 is built from 16 residues. CDR1 and CDR2 (germline): SGHRS, YFSETQ. The CDR3 DNA reads TGCGCCAGCAGCCCACTGCGGGGGAGTAGGAACTATGGCTACACCTTC. Its protein is CASSPLRGSRNYGYTF.

The V call is TRBV12-5, the J call TRBJ2-1; 8 bases line up with TRBD2. V trimming: 6 bases; J trimming: 4 bases; junction bases outside the gene matches: 8. The CDR3 has 15 amino acids. Germline CDR1 LGHNT, CDR2 FRNRAP. CDR3 sequence (DNA): TGTGCTAGTGGCTCCCGGGGGGGAGGGTACAATGAGCAGTTCTTC. As protein: CASGSRGGGYNEQFF.

This clonotype was seen more than once but under ten times. The chain combines TRBV6-5 with TRBJ2-7; D might be TRBD1 (6 bases). The CDR3 loop spans 15 amino acids. Trimming cost V 6 bases and J 0 bases, with 15 bases left between them. Germline assignment: CDR1 MNHEY and CDR2 SVGAGI. The CDR3 protein is CASRSTGTHSYEQYF. In nucleotides, the CDR3 is TGTGCCAGCAGATCCACAGGGACCCACTCCTACGAGCAGTACTTC.

The rearrangement joins TRBV24-1 to TRBJ1-5; tentative D call: TRBD1 (5 bases). The CDR3 runs 13 residues. Trimming pared 6 bases from V and 4 bases from J, leaving 9 bases between. Germline V gene lookup returns CDR1 KGHDR and CDR2 SFDVKD. DNA of the CDR3: TGTGCCACCAGTATGGGGGGGAATCAGCCCCAGCATTTT. This translates into CATSMGGNQPQHF.

This clonotype has at least ten counts. This chain links TRBV9 with TRBJ2-3, with 10 nucleotides matching TRBD2. V lost 1 base to trimming and J lost 4 bases; unmatched junction nucleotides: 0. The CDR3 spans 14 residues. From germline, CDR1 is SGDLS and CDR2 YYNGEE. The CDR3 nucleotides are TGTGCCAGCAGCGTACTAGCGGGGGCAGATACGCAGTATTTT. Its translation is CASSVLAGADTQYF.

The V and J genes are TRBV7-8 and TRBJ2-1; D gene unclear. Germline lookup yields CDR1 SGHVS and CDR2 FQNEAQ. CDR3 length: 16 amino acids. The V end was cut by 4 bases, the J end by 1 base, with 14 bases between. The DNA of the CDR3 is TGTGCCAGCAGCTCCCTTCGACTGGGATCCTACAATGAGCAGTTCTTC. Translated: CASSSLRLGSYNEQFF.

The rearrangement links TRBV7-2 to TRBJ2-3; maybe TRBD1 (6 bases). The V end lost 2 bases, the J end lost 1 base, and 10 bases lay between the germline ends. CDR3 length: 15 residues. Germline V lookup: CDR1 SGHTA, CDR2 FQGNSA. The CDR3 here is CASSLKQGRTDTQYF. The CDR3 bases are TGTGCCAGCAGCTTAAAACAGGGCCGCACAGATACGCAGTATTTT. The whole variable domain, remainder taken from reference TRBV7-2 and TRBJ2-3, is GAGVSQSPSNKVTEKGKDVELRCDPISGHTALYWYRQSLGQGLEFLIYFQGNSAPDKSGLPSDRFSAERTGGSVSTLTIQRTQQEDSAVYLCASSLKQGRTDTQYFGPGTRLTVL.

This clonotype was seen just once. Possible read error: a much larger clone is one base away. V gene TRBV20-1 combines with J gene TRBJ2-1; D possibly corresponds to TRBD2 (6 bases). This CDR3 is 14 amino acids long. From germline, CDR1 is DFQATT and CDR2 SNEGSKA (reference sequence). V lost 3 bases, J lost 10 bases, and 19 bases lay in between. CDR3 residues: CSASSLDYLYEQFF. The CDR3 DNA reads as TGCAGTGCTAGTTCATTGGACTACCTCTACGAGCAGTTCTTC.

The CDR3 protein is CASSFQTSGRAYEQYF. The CDR3 region has the DNA TGCGCCAGCAGCTTCCAGACTAGCGGGAGGGCCTACGAGCAGTACTTC. This sequence joins TRBV5-1 and TRBJ2-7, with 14 positions matching TRBD2. The CDR3 length is 16 residues. The trim removed 2 bases at V and 2 bases at J, leaving 3 bases unmatched. Germline CDR1 and CDR2: SGHRS and YFSETQ.

This clonotype was observed a handful of times. The chain couples TRBV6-2 or TRBV6-3 to TRBJ1-6; D gene ambiguous. CDR1 is MNHEY and CDR2 is SVGEGT in the germline V gene. Trimming stripped 6 bases from V and 10 bases from J, with 13 bases between. The CDR3 covers 13 residues. CDR3 sequence reads: CASSRGLPSPLHF. DNA of the CDR3: TGTGCCAGCAGCCGCGGACTCCCATCACCCCTCCACTTT.

The J gene is TRBJ2-7, the V gene TRBV12-3 or TRBV12-4; 10 bases line up with TRBD2. The CDR3 runs 15 residues. Trimming cost V 9 bases and J 2 bases; bases outside gene matches: 10. The CDR3 loop reads CASSLAGVHTYEQYF. The CDR3 DNA is TGTGCCAGTTCCCTAGCGGGGGTGCACACCTACGAGCAGTACTTC.

This clonotype was found a few times. The chain joins TRBV2 to TRBJ1-6; 9 nucleotides align to TRBD1. There are 14 residues in the CDR3. Germline V lookup: CDR1 SNHLY, CDR2 FYNNEI. The junction had 7 bases not matched to a gene; V was cut back by 8 bases and J by 8 bases. DNA for the CDR3: TGTGCCAGCGGAGGACAGGGGATTTATTCACCCCTCCACTTT. It codes for CASGGQGIYSPLHF.